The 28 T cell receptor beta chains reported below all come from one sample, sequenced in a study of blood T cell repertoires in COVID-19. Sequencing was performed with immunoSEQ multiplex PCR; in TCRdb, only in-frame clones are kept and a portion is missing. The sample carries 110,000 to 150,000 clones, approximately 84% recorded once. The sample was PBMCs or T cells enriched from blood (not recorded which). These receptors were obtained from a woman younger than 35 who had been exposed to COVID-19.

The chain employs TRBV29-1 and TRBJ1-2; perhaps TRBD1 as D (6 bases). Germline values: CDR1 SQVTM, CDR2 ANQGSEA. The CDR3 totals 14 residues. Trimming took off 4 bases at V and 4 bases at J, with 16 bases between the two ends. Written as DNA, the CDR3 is TGCAGCGTTGTAGGGAGGGGGGGAGTCTATGGCTACACCTTC. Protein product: CSVVGRGGVYGYTF.

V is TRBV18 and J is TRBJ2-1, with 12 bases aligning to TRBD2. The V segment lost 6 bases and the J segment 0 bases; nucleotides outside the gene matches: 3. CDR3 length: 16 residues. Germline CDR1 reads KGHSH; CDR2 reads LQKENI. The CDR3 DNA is TGTGCCAGCTCCGGACTAGCGGGATCCTCCTACAATGAGCAGTTCTTC. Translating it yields CASSGLAGSSYNEQFF.

The CDR3 DNA is TGTGCCAGCAGTCTCCGGACAGCCGAATCTTCTACCTACGAGCAGTACTTC. Translating it yields CASSLRTAESSTYEQYF. This chain connects TRBV6-2 or TRBV6-3 to TRBJ2-7, with D possibly TRBD1 on 6 matching bases. CDR1 MNHEY and CDR2 SVGEGT come from the germline V gene. This CDR3 region has 17 residues. The V end was cut by 5 bases, the J end by 2 bases, with 22 bases between.

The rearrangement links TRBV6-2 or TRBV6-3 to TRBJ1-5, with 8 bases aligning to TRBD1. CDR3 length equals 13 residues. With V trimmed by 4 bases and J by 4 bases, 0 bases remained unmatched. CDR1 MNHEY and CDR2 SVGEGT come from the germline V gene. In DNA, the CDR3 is TGTGCCAGCAGTTGGACAGGGAATCAGCCCCAGCATTTT. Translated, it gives CASSWTGNQPQHF.

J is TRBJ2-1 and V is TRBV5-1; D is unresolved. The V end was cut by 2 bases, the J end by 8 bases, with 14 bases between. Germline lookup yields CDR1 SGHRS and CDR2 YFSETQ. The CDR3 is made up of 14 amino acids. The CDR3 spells CASSFLTVTHEQFF. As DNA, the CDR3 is TGCGCCAGCAGCTTCTTGACTGTAACCCATGAGCAGTTCTTC.

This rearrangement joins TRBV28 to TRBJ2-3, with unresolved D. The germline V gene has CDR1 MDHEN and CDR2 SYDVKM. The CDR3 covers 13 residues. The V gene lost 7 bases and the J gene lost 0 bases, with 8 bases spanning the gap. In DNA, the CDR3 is TGTGCCAGCACAGTGCACAGCACAGATACGCAGTATTTT. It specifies CASTVHSTDTQYF.

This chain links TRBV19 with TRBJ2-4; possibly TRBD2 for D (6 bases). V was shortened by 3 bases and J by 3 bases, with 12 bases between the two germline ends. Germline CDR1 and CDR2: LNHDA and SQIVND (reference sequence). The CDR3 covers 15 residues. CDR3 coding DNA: TGTGCCAGTAGTATTAGGCAGGGAGGCAAAAACATTCAGTACTTC. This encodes CASSIRQGGKNIQYF.

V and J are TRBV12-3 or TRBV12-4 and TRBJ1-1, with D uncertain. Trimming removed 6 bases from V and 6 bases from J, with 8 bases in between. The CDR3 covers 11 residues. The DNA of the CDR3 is TGTGCCAGCAGCCCGTTCTCTGAAGCTTTCTTT. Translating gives CASSPFSEAFF.

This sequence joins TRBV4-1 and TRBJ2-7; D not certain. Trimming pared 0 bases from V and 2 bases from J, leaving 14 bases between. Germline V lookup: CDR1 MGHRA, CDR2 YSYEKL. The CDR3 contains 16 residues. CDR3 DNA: TGCGCCAGCAGCCAAGAACAATCTAGTTACACCTACGAGCAGTACTTC. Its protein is CASSQEQSSYTYEQYF.

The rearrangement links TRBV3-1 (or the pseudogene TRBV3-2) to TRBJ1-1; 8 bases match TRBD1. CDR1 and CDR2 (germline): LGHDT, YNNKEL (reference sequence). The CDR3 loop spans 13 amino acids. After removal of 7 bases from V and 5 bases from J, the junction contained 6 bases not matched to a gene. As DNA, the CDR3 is TGTGCCAGCACCCGGACAGGGTCTACTGAAGCTTTCTTT. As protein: CASTRTGSTEAFF.

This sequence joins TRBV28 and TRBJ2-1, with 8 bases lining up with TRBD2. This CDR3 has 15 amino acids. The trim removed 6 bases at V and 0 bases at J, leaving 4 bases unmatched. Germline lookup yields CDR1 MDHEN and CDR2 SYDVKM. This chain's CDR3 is CASSRRGGSYNEQFF. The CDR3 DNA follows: TGTGCCAGCAGCCGCCGGGGGGGCTCCTACAATGAGCAGTTCTTC.

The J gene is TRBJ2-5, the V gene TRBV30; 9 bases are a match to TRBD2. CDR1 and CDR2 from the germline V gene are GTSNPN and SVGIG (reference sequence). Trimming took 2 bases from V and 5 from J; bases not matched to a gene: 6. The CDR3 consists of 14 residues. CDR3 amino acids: CAWSRTSVGETQYF. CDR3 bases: TGTGCCTGGAGTCGGACTAGCGTCGGGGAGACCCAGTACTTC. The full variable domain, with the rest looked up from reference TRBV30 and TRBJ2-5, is SQTIHQWPATLVQPVGSPLSLECTVEGTSNPNLYWYRQAAGRGLQLLFYSVGIGQISSEVPQNLSASRPQDRQFILSSKKLLLSDSGFYLCAWSRTSVGETQYFGPGTRLLVL.

The CDR3: CASSMKGAYNTEAFF. CDR3 nucleotide sequence: TGTGCCAGTAGTATGAAGGGGGCGTACAACACTGAAGCTTTCTTT. The chain combines TRBV19 with TRBJ1-1; 7 bases agree with TRBD1. This CDR3 is built from 15 residues. V shed 3 bases and J 2 bases; nucleotides not matched to a gene: 6. Germline V lookup: CDR1 LNHDA, CDR2 SQIVND (reference sequence).

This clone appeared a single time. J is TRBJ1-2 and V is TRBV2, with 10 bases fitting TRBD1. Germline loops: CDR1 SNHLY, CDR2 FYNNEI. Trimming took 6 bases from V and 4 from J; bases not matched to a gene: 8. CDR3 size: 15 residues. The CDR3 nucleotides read TGTGCCAGCAGGTTGGACAGGGGGACTGGCTATGGCTACACCTTC. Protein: CASRLDRGTGYGYTF.

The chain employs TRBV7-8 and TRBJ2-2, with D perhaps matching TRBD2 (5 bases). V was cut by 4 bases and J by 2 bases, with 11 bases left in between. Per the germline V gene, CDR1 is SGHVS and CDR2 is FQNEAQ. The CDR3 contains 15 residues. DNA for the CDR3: TGTGCCAGCAGCTCTTTTAGCGAAAACACCGGGGAGCTGTTTTTT. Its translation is CASSSFSENTGELFF.

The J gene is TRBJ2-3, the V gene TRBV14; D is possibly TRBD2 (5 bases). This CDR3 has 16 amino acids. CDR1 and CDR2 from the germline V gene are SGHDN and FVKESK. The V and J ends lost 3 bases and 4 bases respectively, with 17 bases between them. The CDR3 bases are TGTGCCAGCAGCCAGGAGAGGGCTAGTTCGGCAGATACGCAGTATTTT. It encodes CASSQERASSADTQYF.

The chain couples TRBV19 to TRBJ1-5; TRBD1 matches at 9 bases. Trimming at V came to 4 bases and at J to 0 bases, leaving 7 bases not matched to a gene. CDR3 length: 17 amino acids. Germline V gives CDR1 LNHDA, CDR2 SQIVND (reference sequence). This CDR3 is CASSRRTGVNSNQPQHF. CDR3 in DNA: TGTGCCAGTAGTAGACGGACAGGGGTTAATAGCAATCAGCCCCAGCATTTT.

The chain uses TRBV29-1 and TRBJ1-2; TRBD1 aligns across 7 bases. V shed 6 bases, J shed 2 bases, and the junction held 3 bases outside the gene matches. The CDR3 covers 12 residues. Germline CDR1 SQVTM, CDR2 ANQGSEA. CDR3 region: CSVPGQNYGYTF. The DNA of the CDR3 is TGCAGCGTCCCGGGACAGAACTATGGCTACACCTTC. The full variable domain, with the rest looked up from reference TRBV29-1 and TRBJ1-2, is SAVISQKPSRDICQRGTSLTIQCQVDSQVTMMFWYRQQPGQSLTLIATANQGSEATYESGFVIDKFPISRPNLTFSTLTVSNMSPEDSSIYLCSVPGQNYGYTFGSGTRLTVV.

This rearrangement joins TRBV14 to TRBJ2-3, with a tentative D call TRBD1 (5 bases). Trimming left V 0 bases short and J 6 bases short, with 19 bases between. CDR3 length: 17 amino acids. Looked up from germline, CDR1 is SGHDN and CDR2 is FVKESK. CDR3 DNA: TGTGCCAGCAGCCAAGAATCGGTCCAGGGTTATAGGGATACGCAGTATTTT. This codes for CASSQESVQGYRDTQYF.

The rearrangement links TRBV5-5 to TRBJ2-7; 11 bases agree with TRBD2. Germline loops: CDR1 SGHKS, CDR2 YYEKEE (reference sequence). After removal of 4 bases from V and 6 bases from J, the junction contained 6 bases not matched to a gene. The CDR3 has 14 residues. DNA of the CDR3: TGTGCCAGCAGCGTTAGCGGGAGGGCCTCCGAGCAGTACTTC. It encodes CASSVSGRASEQYF.

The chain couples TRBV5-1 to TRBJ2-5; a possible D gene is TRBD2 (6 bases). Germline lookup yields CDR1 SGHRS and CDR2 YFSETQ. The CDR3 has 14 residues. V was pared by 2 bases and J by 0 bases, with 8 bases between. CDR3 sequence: CASSFRENQETQYF. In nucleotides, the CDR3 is TGCGCCAGCAGCTTCCGGGAGAACCAAGAGACCCAGTACTTC.

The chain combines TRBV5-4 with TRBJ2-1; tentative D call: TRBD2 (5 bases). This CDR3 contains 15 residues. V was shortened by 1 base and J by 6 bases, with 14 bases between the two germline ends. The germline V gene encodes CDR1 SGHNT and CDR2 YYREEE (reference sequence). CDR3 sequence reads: CASSLPTGMVNEQFF. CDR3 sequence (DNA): TGTGCCAGCAGCTTGCCAACGGGAATGGTCAATGAGCAGTTCTTC. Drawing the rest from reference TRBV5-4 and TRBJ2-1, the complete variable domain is ETGVTQSPTHLIKTRGQQVTLRCSSQSGHNTVSWYQQALGQGPQFIFQYYREEENGRGNFPPRFSGLQFPNYSSELNVNALELDDSALYLCASSLPTGMVNEQFFGPGTRLTVL.

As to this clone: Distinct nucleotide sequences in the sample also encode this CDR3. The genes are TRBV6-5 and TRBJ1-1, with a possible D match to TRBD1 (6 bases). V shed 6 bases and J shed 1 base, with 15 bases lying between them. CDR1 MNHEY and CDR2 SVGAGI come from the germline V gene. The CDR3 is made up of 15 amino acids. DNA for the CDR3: TGTGCCAGCAGCCCAAAACAGGGAAGGAACACTGAAGCTTTCTTT. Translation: CASSPKQGRNTEAFF.

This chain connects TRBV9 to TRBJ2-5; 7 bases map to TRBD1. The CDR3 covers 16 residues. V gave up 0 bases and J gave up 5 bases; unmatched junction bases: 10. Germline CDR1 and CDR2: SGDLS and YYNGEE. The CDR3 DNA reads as TGTGCCAGCAGCGTAGGCCCGGGACAGAACGTGGAGACCCAGTACTTC. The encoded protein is CASSVGPGQNVETQYF.

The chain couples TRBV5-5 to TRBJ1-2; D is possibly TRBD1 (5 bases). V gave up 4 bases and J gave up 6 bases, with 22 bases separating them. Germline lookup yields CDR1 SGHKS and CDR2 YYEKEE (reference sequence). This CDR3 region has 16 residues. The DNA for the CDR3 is TGTGCCAGCAGCGTTGGGGATTTTACAGGACCCAATGGCTACACCTTC. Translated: CASSVGDFTGPNGYTF.

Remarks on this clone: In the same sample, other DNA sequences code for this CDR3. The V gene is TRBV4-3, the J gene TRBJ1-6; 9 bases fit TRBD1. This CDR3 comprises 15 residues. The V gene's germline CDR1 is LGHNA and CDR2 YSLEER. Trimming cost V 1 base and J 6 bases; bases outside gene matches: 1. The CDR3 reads CASSQGDRVNSPLHF. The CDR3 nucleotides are TGCGCCAGCAGCCAAGGGGACAGGGTTAATTCACCCCTCCACTTT.

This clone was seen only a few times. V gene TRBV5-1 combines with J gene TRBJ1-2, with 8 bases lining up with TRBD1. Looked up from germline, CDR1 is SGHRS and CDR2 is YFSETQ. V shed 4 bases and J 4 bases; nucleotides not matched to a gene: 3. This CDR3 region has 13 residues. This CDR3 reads CASSPGQVYGYTF. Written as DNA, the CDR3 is TGCGCCAGCAGCCCGGGACAGGTCTATGGCTACACCTTC.

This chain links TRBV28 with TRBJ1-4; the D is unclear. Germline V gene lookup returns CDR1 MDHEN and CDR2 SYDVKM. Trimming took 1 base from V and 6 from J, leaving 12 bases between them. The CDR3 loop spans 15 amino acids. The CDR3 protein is CASSLSMWEYEKLFF. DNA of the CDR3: TGTGCCAGCAGTTTATCTATGTGGGAGTATGAAAAACTGTTTTTT.